Sequencing of this T cell receptor beta chain was carried out in a study of circulating and synovial CD4+ cells in juvenile arthritis. Broader study findings: Measured synovium overlap likely understates the true shared repertoire.

Only in-frame clones appear in the TCRdb table, and some are missing; sequencing was by immunoSEQ multiplex PCR. Of 14,000 or so clones listed, approximately 88% are singletons. CDR3 length: 16 amino acids. Germline values: CDR1 SGHDT, CDR2 YYEEEE. Trimming shortened V by 4 bases and J by 7 bases, and 21 bases separated the two germline ends. In the case of this clone: The antigen remains unidentified.

V is TRBV5-6 and J is TRBJ2-1; TRBD1 is a possible D gene (6 bases). Material for sequencing was CD4+ T cells from synovial fluid. The sequence derives from a human patient with juvenile idiopathic arthritis. Some clones in this sample may be carry-over from other donors' samples. The CDR3 DNA follows: TGTGCCAGCAGCCCTGACTTGAGTGGGGGCATTAATGAGCAGTTCTTC. Protein product: CASSPDLSGGINEQFF.